This T cell receptor (beta chain) was identified during a study of graft-versus-host responses after intestinal transplantation. The wider study: The study gave all recipients anti-thymocyte globulin induction, then tacrolimus and steroids for approximately three years. Study results and caveats: GvH clones occurred in recipient marrow; some first appeared in ileum or blood.

Comments on this clone: The antigen remains undetermined.

Trimming removed 0 bases from V and 1 base from J, with 17 bases in between. CDR3 size: 19 residues. Looked up from germline, CDR1 is SGHRS and CDR2 is YFSETQ. Some clones are missing from TCRdb's copy, which holds only in-frame ones; the method was immunoSEQ multiplex PCR. The sample yields roughly 100,000 clones, roughly 93% seen once. The chain carries TRBV5-1 and TRBJ2-6, with a weak D call TRBD1 (6 bases). Sequencing was performed on unstimulated CD8+ T cells sorted from spleen or lymph node cells, taken before intestinal transplant. This sequence originates from a human donor who received an intestinal transplant. CDR3: CASSLEGTFEYSGANVLTF. CDR3 bases: TGCGCCAGCAGCTTGGAGGGGACATTCGAATATTCTGGGGCCAACGTCCTGACTTTC. Together with reference TRBV5-1 and TRBJ2-6, the CDR3 gives the full variable domain: KAGVTQTPRYLIKTRGQQVTLSCSPISGHRSVSWYQQTPGQGLQFLFEYFSETQRNKGNFPGRFSGRQFSNSRSEMNVSTLELGDSALYLCASSLEGTFEYSGANVLTFGAGSRLTVL.